This T cell receptor (beta chain) appears in the sequencing data of a study of blood T cell repertoires in COVID-19. This clone has only a few counts. Source study methods: Amplification from reference gene primers served as the basis for estimated nucleated cell counts. The method was immunoSEQ multiplex PCR; TCRdb's version includes in-frame clones alone and lacks a portion of them. V and J calls and clone size come straight from that table; D and trimming were deduced from the DNA. This table holds around 130,000 clones, approximately 86% found once. CDR3 length equals 13 residues. The V end was cut by 6 bases, the J end by 4 bases, with 12 bases between. CDR1 MNHEY and CDR2 SVGAGI come from the germline V gene. The participants were between roughly 18 and 89 years old and came from about two dozen US areas. Assignments of participants to cohorts depended upon their own reported clinical history.

The J gene is TRBJ1-2, the V gene TRBV6-5, with unresolved D. The sequenced sample consisted of PBMCs or T cells enriched from blood (not recorded which). The clonotype originates from a woman in her forties or fifties who had recovered from COVID-19. The CDR3 DNA sequence: TGTGCCAGCAGGGAGGACGGATTCTATGGCTACACCTTC. The encoded protein is CASREDGFYGYTF.